The TCR beta chain under discussion was sequenced for a study of T cell changes during pregnancy in multiple sclerosis. Germline assignment: CDR1 SGHNT and CDR2 YYREEE (reference sequence). Trimming shortened V by 4 bases and J by 0 bases, and 19 bases separated the two germline ends. The CDR3 covers 17 residues. Assay: immunoSEQ multiplex PCR; the TCRdb copy retains only in-frame clones and omits some. Among 50,000 or so clones, 85% to 95% were seen once, and the ten largest hold 0.58%. The source of this sequence is a female donor with multiple sclerosis, enrolled in a pregnancy study. The source was CD4+ T cells from peripheral blood mononuclear cells, collected in the second trimester of pregnancy. The chain couples TRBV5-4 to TRBJ1-2; D might be TRBD1 (5 bases). This CDR3 is CASSKGGALSTNYGYTF. CDR3 nucleotides: TGTGCCAGCAGCAAGGGTGGGGCCTTGAGTACTAACTATGGCTACACCTTC.